The 26 T cell receptor beta chains listed next were all sequenced from one sample in a study of T cell changes during pregnancy in multiple sclerosis. This table comes from immunoSEQ multiplex PCR, and its TCRdb copy is limited to in-frame clones, with some not included. The repertoire has 40,000 to 50,000 clones, roughly nine tenths of them found once; the top ten carry roughly 1.2%. The sample was CD4+ T cells from peripheral blood mononuclear cells, taken in the first trimester of pregnancy. Receptors originate from a female donor with multiple sclerosis, enrolled in a pregnancy study.

This rearrangement joins TRBV10-3 to TRBJ2-7; D not resolved. The V and J ends lost 2 bases and 3 bases respectively, with 8 bases between them. This CDR3 comprises 13 residues. The V gene's germline CDR1 is ENHRY and CDR2 SYGVKD. This chain's CDR3 is CAISERAIYEQYF. CDR3 bases: TGTGCCATCAGTGAGAGAGCTATCTACGAGCAGTACTTC.

The chain carries TRBV19 and TRBJ1-5; 7 nucleotides line up with TRBD1. The CDR3 length is 14 residues. V lost 2 bases to trimming and J lost 5 bases; unmatched junction nucleotides: 3. Per germline, CDR1 LNHDA and CDR2 SQIVND (reference sequence). The CDR3 DNA sequence: TGTGCCAGTAGTATAAGGGGGCGCGATCAGCCCCAGCATTTT. Protein product: CASSIRGRDQPQHF.

The chain has TRBV9 and TRBJ2-2, with 8 bases identical to TRBD2. The CDR3 has 18 amino acids. In germline, CDR1 is SGDLS, CDR2 YYNGEE. Unmatched junction bases numbered 8, after V lost 1 base and J lost 0 bases. The CDR3 nucleotides read TGTGCCAGCAGCGTATTCCCAGCGGGAGTCGCGAACACCGGGGAGCTGTTTTTT. It specifies CASSVFPAGVANTGELFF. Full variable domain (rest looked up from reference TRBV9 and TRBJ2-2): DSGVTQTPKHLITATGQRVTLRCSPRSGDLSVYWYQQSLDQGLQFLIQYYNGEERAKGNILERFSAQQFPDLHSELNLSSLELGDSALYFCASSVFPAGVANTGELFFGEGSRLTVL.

The chain links TRBV6-1 to TRBJ2-6; D is unresolved. V was trimmed by 2 bases and J by 10 bases, leaving 9 bases between them. The CDR3 covers 13 residues. CDR1 is MNHNS and CDR2 is SASEGT in the germline V gene. CDR3 amino acids: CASSEFVLNVLTF. The CDR3 DNA reads TGTGCCAGCAGTGAATTTGTATTAAACGTCCTGACTTTC.

The chain uses TRBV27 and TRBJ1-2; 10 bases align to TRBD1. This CDR3 comprises 13 residues. Germline values: CDR1 MNHEY, CDR2 SMNVEV (reference sequence). V lost 6 bases to trimming and J lost 7 bases; unmatched junction nucleotides: 5. In nucleotides, the CDR3 is TGTGCCAGCAGCGGGGGACAGGGGACTGGCTACACCTTC. This gives the protein CASSGGQGTGYTF.

This clone was found once. The chain joins TRBV7-2 to TRBJ2-7; 7 nucleotides align to TRBD1. V was pared by 5 bases and J by 4 bases, with 14 bases of the junction left unmatched. Per the germline V gene, CDR1 is SGHTA and CDR2 is FQGNSA. The CDR3 loop spans 16 amino acids. The CDR3, as DNA: TGTGCCAGCAGCCCCCATGGGACAGTTGAAGGATACGAGCAGTACTTC. As protein: CASSPHGTVEGYEQYF.

The CDR3: CASSPQLAGGGGAETQYF. The CDR3 DNA is TGCGCCAGCAGCCCACAACTAGCGGGAGGGGGAGGCGCTGAGACCCAGTACTTC. The J gene is TRBJ2-5, the V gene TRBV4-1; 13 positions match TRBD2. V lost 4 bases to trimming and J lost 5 bases; unmatched junction nucleotides: 13. The CDR3 covers 18 residues. CDR1 MGHRA and CDR2 YSYEKL come from the germline V gene.

This clone was counted a single time. The CDR3 DNA reads TGTGCCAGCAGACCTGACAGGGGGCGAACTGAAGCTTTCTTT. As protein: CASRPDRGRTEAFF. This chain connects TRBV5-4 to TRBJ1-1, with 10 bases fitting TRBD1. The CDR3 runs 14 residues. CDR1 is SGHNT, CDR2 YYREEE, per germline (reference sequence). V was clipped by 5 bases and J by 5 bases; unmatched bases: 6.

The CDR3 nucleotides read TGTGCCACCCTGGACAGGGGGCAAAATGAGCAGTTCTTC. Protein sequence: CATLDRGQNEQFF. V usage is TRBV10-3 and J usage is TRBJ2-1; TRBD1 agrees at 11 bases. Germline-derived CDR1 and CDR2 are ENHRY and SYGVKD. The CDR3 has 13 amino acids. Trimming at V came to 10 bases and at J to 7 bases, leaving 6 bases not matched to a gene.

Only a few counts were recorded for this clone. The chain couples TRBV28 to TRBJ2-7; D might be TRBD1 (6 bases). The V end was cut by 6 bases, the J end by 3 bases, with 18 bases between. The CDR3 length is 15 residues. Germline assignment: CDR1 MDHEN and CDR2 SYDVKM. For the CDR3, the DNA is TGTGCCAGCAGCACCCAGGGAACAGGGCTCTACGAGCAGTACTTC. This encodes CASSTQGTGLYEQYF.

This clone was detected only a few times. The chain joins TRBV2 to TRBJ2-4, with 10 nucleotides matching TRBD2. This CDR3 is built from 14 residues. The junction had 4 bases not matched to a gene; V was cut back by 4 bases and J by 7 bases. Germline loops: CDR1 SNHLY, CDR2 FYNNEI. The CDR3 region has the DNA TGTGCCAGCAGTGGGCTAGCGGGAGTGAACATTCAGTACTTC. The encoded protein is CASSGLAGVNIQYF.

V and J are TRBV5-1 and TRBJ1-2; no reliable D call. The CDR3 is 12 amino acids. Germline CDR1 and CDR2: SGHRS and YFSETQ. V was clipped by 1 base and J by 6 bases, with 7 bases between them. CDR3 loop: CASSLMADGYTF. The CDR3 region has the DNA TGCGCCAGCAGCTTGATGGCGGATGGCTACACCTTC.

The rearrangement uses TRBV2 and TRBJ2-6; 9 bases are shared with TRBD1. Germline assignment: CDR1 SNHLY and CDR2 FYNNEI. The CDR3 contains 18 residues. Losses at the gene ends were 6 bases for V and 0 bases for J; bases not matched to a gene: 9. The CDR3 DNA is TGTGCCAGCAGGACGGACAGGGGAATAAACTCTGGGGCCAACGTCCTGACTTTC. Translated: CASRTDRGINSGANVLTF. Supplemented by reference TRBV2 and TRBJ2-6, the full variable domain reads EPEVTQTPSHQVTQMGQEVILRCVPISNHLYFYWYRQILGQKVEFLVSFYNNEISEKSEIFDDQFSVERPDGSNFTLKIRSTKLEDSAMYFCASRTDRGINSGANVLTFGAGSRLTVL.

This chain connects TRBV27 to TRBJ1-3; D remains ambiguous. CDR1 and CDR2 from the germline V gene are MNHEY and SMNVEV (reference sequence). The CDR3 is 15 residues long. Trimming shortened V by 3 bases and J by 0 bases, and 9 bases separated the two germline ends. The chain's CDR3 is CASSFSTGSGNTIYF. CDR3 nucleotide sequence: TGTGCCAGCAGTTTTTCGACTGGCTCTGGAAACACCATATATTTT.

J is TRBJ1-3 and V is TRBV5-5; TRBD1 matches 8 bases. Trimming at V came to 1 base and at J to 3 bases, leaving 3 bases not matched to a gene. This CDR3 is 15 amino acids long. From germline, CDR1 is SGHKS and CDR2 YYEKEE (reference sequence). This chain's CDR3 is CASSLSTGGGNTIYF. CDR3 sequence (DNA): TGTGCCAGCAGCTTGTCTACAGGGGGTGGAAACACCATATATTTT.

The CDR3 loop is CASSIKGFGGPGGLFF. DNA for the CDR3: TGTGCCAGTAGTATAAAAGGTTTTGGAGGACCAGGCGGGCTGTTTTTT. J is TRBJ2-2 and V is TRBV19, with a weak D call TRBD2 (5 bases). CDR1 is LNHDA and CDR2 is SQIVND in the germline V gene (reference sequence). This CDR3 has 16 residues. Between the trimmed V and J ends, which lost 2 bases and 13 bases, there was a span of 23 bases.

The V gene is TRBV5-4, the J gene TRBJ1-1, with TRBD1 matching 10 bases. CDR1 and CDR2 (germline): SGHNT, YYREEE (reference sequence). This CDR3 has 14 residues. J lost 3 bases, V lost 4 bases, and 3 bases had no gene match. The CDR3 nucleotides are TGTGCCAGCAGCCTGGGACAGGGGTACACTGAAGCTTTCTTT. As protein: CASSLGQGYTEAFF. The full variable domain, completed using reference TRBV5-4 and TRBJ1-1, is ETGVTQSPTHLIKTRGQQVTLRCSSQSGHNTVSWYQQALGQGPQFIFQYYREEENGRGNFPPRFSGLQFPNYSSELNVNALELDDSALYLCASSLGQGYTEAFFGQGTRLTVV.

The V call is TRBV2, the J call TRBJ2-1; 11 nucleotides agree with TRBD2. J gave up 3 bases and V 6 bases, and 1 base lay outside the gene matches. Germline values: CDR1 SNHLY, CDR2 FYNNEI. The CDR3 totals 14 residues. This CDR3 is CASRGTSGYNEQFF. As DNA, the CDR3 is TGTGCCAGCAGAGGGACTAGCGGCTACAATGAGCAGTTCTTC.

The rearrangement uses TRBV5-1 and TRBJ2-3; weak D call: TRBD1 (5 bases). The germline CDR1 and CDR2 sequences are SGHRS and YFSETQ. V lost 3 bases to trimming and J lost 0 bases, with 14 bases between them. The CDR3 length is 16 residues. The CDR3 DNA reads TGCGCCAGCAGCTGGGGCCAGCTTGGGAGCACAGATACGCAGTATTTT. The encoded protein is CASSWGQLGSTDTQYF.

The rearrangement joins TRBV28 to TRBJ2-5, with D possibly matching TRBD2 (6 bases). CDR3 length: 15 amino acids. CDR1 and CDR2 from the germline V gene are MDHEN and SYDVKM. V dropped 3 bases and J dropped 6 bases, with 17 bases sitting between them. CDR3 amino acids: CASSFSGVFSKTQYF. The CDR3 coding sequence is TGTGCCAGCAGTTTTTCGGGGGTGTTCTCGAAGACCCAGTACTTC.

The rearrangement joins TRBV4-3 to TRBJ2-7, with D tentatively TRBD1 (7 bases). The CDR3 extends over 15 amino acids. With 3 bases removed from V and 3 bases from J, the gap between germline ends came to 15 bases. The germline CDR1 and CDR2 sequences are LGHNA and YSLEER. DNA for the CDR3: TGCGCCAGCAGCCATGGACAGGAGGGAAGCTACGAGCAGTACTTC. Residues: CASSHGQEGSYEQYF.

This chain uses TRBV19 with TRBJ1-1; 9 bases are shared with TRBD1. Losses at the gene ends were 3 bases for V and 7 bases for J; bases not matched to a gene: 3. Germline assignment: CDR1 LNHDA and CDR2 SQIVND (reference sequence). The CDR3 length is 13 residues. The CDR3 loop is CASSIWDRDEAFF. The CDR3 nucleotides read TGTGCCAGTAGTATTTGGGACAGGGATGAAGCTTTCTTT.

The gene calls are TRBV7-2 and TRBJ1-4, with 10 bases identical to TRBD1. CDR3 size: 14 residues. V trimming: 5 bases; J trimming: 7 bases; junction bases outside the gene matches: 4. Germline CDR1 reads SGHTA; CDR2 reads FQGNSA. This CDR3 is CASSHRQGAEKLFF. The CDR3 coding sequence is TGTGCCAGCAGCCATCGACAGGGGGCTGAAAAACTGTTTTTT.

The chain recombines TRBV7-2 with TRBJ2-7; 9 bases map to TRBD2. The V gene end was trimmed by 3 bases and the J gene end by 5 bases; junction bases not matched to a gene: 5. Germline V CDR1 and CDR2: SGHTA, FQGNSA. The CDR3 length is 14 residues. Here the CDR3 DNA reads TGTGCCAGCAGCTTTAGCGGGAGAGAGGACGAGCAGTACTTC. It specifies CASSFSGREDEQYF.

This clone was counted a single time. The CDR3 coding sequence is TGTGCCAGCAGCCGGACAGGGACCTACGAGCAGTACTTC. It codes for CASSRTGTYEQYF. The rearrangement links TRBV7-9 to TRBJ2-7; 8 nucleotides line up with TRBD1. The germline gives CDR1 SEHNR, CDR2 FQNEAQ (reference sequence). The CDR3 spans 13 residues. Germline trimming cut 5 bases from V and 2 bases from J; bases unmatched to any gene: 2.

This clone was picked up a small number of times. The chain links TRBV10-3 to TRBJ2-7, with TRBD1 matching 10 bases. Germline V gives CDR1 ENHRY, CDR2 SYGVKD. CDR3 length: 14 residues. V shed 10 bases, J shed 0 bases, and the junction held 6 bases outside the gene matches. The CDR3 bases are TGTGCCACCCGGGGGGACAGGGGCTCCTACGAGCAGTACTTC. Protein: CATRGDRGSYEQYF.